The clone carrying this TCR beta chain was seen only a few times. Germline CDR1 reads SGHAT; CDR2 reads FQNNGV. CDR3 length equals 13 residues. V gave up 9 bases and J gave up 5 bases; unmatched junction bases: 7. The CDR3 regions of TCR beta were amplified from RNA transcripts. Primed by the HTBI set, a first-round RT-PCR was run on the TCR CDR3. TCRdb re-called the multiplex PCR reads with MiXCR, one entry per CDR3 protein. Of hundreds of thousands of distinct CDR3 sequences listed, about a sixth are singletons. The data are from a study of T cells in Graves' hyperthyroidism and ophthalmopathy. The chain carries TRBV11-2 and TRBJ2-3; 8 bases match TRBD2. Sequenced sample: blood. The receptor's source is a woman in her thirties with Graves' hyperthyroidism. The CDR3 sequence is CASREGLVDTQYF. The DNA for the CDR3 is TGTGCCAGTCGGGAGGGCCTTGTAGATACGCAGTATTTT.